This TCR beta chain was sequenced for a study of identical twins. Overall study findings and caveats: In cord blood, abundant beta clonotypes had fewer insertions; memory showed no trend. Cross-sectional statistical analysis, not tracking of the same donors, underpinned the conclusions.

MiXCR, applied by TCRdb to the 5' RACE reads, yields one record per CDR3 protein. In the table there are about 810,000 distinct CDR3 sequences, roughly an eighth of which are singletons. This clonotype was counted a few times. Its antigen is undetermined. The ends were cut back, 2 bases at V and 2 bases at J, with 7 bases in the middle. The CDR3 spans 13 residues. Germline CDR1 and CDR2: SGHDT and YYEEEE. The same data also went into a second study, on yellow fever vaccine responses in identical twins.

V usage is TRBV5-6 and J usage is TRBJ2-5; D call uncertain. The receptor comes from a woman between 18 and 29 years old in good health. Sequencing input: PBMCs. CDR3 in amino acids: CASSFTNQETQYF. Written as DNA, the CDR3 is TGTGCCAGCAGCTTTACCAATCAAGAGACCCAGTACTTC.